Shown below are 20 T cell receptor beta chains from a single sample sequenced in a study of blood T cell repertoires in COVID-19. Only in-frame clones appear in the TCRdb table, and some are missing; sequencing was by immunoSEQ multiplex PCR. The table records about 120,000 clones, roughly nine tenths of them present only once. Material for sequencing was peripheral blood. The receptors here all came from a man aged 65 to 85 who had recovered from COVID-19.

This chain joins TRBV28 and TRBJ1-2; no firm D call. Germline CDR1 reads MDHEN; CDR2 reads SYDVKM. This CDR3 comprises 16 residues. Deletions cut 5 bases from V and 0 bases from J, with 16 bases between. CDR3 nucleotide sequence: TGTGCCAGCAGTGGGCCGAGGGAGTTTTCTAACTATGGCTACACCTTC. This translates into CASSGPREFSNYGYTF.

The chain is built from TRBV9 and TRBJ2-1, with D perhaps matching TRBD2 (5 bases). Germline V lookup: CDR1 SGDLS, CDR2 YYNGEE. The V end lost 4 bases, the J end lost 7 bases, and 15 bases lay between the germline ends. This CDR3 is built from 14 residues. This chain's CDR3 is CASSPRGSRNEQFF. Here the CDR3 DNA reads TGTGCCAGCAGCCCCCGGGGTAGCAGGAATGAGCAGTTCTTC.

This clone occurred once. The chain links TRBV28 to TRBJ1-1; D uncertain. The V and J ends lost 5 bases and 5 bases respectively, with 18 bases between them. Germline V gene lookup returns CDR1 MDHEN and CDR2 SYDVKM. The CDR3 runs 15 residues. The CDR3 is CASSLPMVPGTEAFF. The CDR3 region has the DNA TGTGCCAGCAGTCTCCCGATGGTACCGGGGACTGAAGCTTTCTTT.

This clone was found once. This chain joins TRBV18 and TRBJ2-5; 8 bases agree with TRBD2. Germline-derived CDR1 and CDR2 are KGHSH and LQKENI. The ends lost 10 bases at V and 2 bases at J; junction bases unmatched: 12. The CDR3 runs to 15 residues. The CDR3 region is CATSGREGVQETQYF. The CDR3 region has the DNA TGTGCCACGTCCGGGAGGGAGGGCGTGCAAGAGACCCAGTACTTC.

The V call is TRBV28, the J call TRBJ2-1, with TRBD2 matching over 10 bases. The germline V gene encodes CDR1 MDHEN and CDR2 SYDVKM. The CDR3 extends over 16 amino acids. J lost 6 bases, V lost 2 bases, and 7 bases had no gene match. This CDR3 is CASSLGSGRAVNEQFF. CDR3 DNA sequence: TGTGCCAGCAGTTTAGGGAGCGGGAGGGCCGTCAATGAGCAGTTCTTC. The full variable domain, completed using reference TRBV28 and TRBJ2-1, is DVKVTQSSRYLVKRTGEKVFLECVQDMDHENMFWYRQDPGLGLRLIYFSYDVKMKEKGDIPEGYSVSREKKERFSLILESASTNQTSMYLCASSLGSGRAVNEQFFGPGTRLTVL.

This clone was observed once. V is TRBV11-2 and J is TRBJ2-5; a weak D match, TRBD2 (5 bases). Germline-derived CDR1 and CDR2 are SGHAT and FQNNGV. The CDR3 totals 14 residues. V dropped 2 bases and J dropped 7 bases, with 14 bases sitting between them. The CDR3 protein is CASSLPQDAGTQYF. DNA of the CDR3: TGTGCCAGCAGCTTACCGCAAGACGCGGGGACCCAGTACTTC.

The V call is TRBV19, the J call TRBJ2-7; 9 bases fit TRBD2. In germline, CDR1 is LNHDA, CDR2 SQIVND (reference sequence). Trimming removed 4 bases from V and 5 bases from J; junction bases left unmatched: 6. The CDR3 is 14 amino acids. This chain's CDR3 is CASSKGGGADEQYF. The CDR3 DNA reads as TGTGCCAGTAGTAAGGGCGGGGGGGCTGACGAGCAGTACTTC.

The sample holds one count of this clone. The rearrangement uses TRBV18 and TRBJ2-7, with D tentatively TRBD1 (5 bases). The CDR3 extends over 13 amino acids. CDR1 and CDR2 (germline): KGHSH, LQKENI. V dropped 4 bases and J dropped 6 bases, with 13 bases sitting between them. Written as DNA, the CDR3 is TGTGCCAGCTCACGAGACCCGCAGGGCGAGCAGTACTTC. It translates to CASSRDPQGEQYF.

The rearrangement joins TRBV7-9 to TRBJ2-5; maybe TRBD1 (6 bases). Between the trimmed V and J ends, which lost 5 bases and 3 bases, there was a span of 19 bases. Looked up from germline, CDR1 is SEHNR and CDR2 is FQNEAQ (reference sequence). This CDR3 is built from 16 residues. Here the CDR3 DNA reads TGTGCCAGCAGCGCCTGGGTACGGACAGATGAAGAGACCCAGTACTTC. Its protein product is CASSAWVRTDEETQYF.

The rearrangement uses TRBV28 and TRBJ2-7; 7 nucleotides line up with TRBD1. Per germline, CDR1 MDHEN and CDR2 SYDVKM. After removal of 2 bases from V and 8 bases from J, the junction contained 6 bases not matched to a gene. The CDR3 runs to 13 residues. The CDR3 loop is CASSLDQGVKQYF. CDR3 DNA sequence: TGTGCCAGCAGTTTAGACCAGGGGGTCAAGCAGTACTTC.

The gene calls are TRBV6-1 and TRBJ1-1, with 8 bases identical to TRBD1. Trimming at V came to 2 bases and at J to 5 bases, leaving 7 bases not matched to a gene. The CDR3 length is 15 residues. Germline V gene sequence: CDR1 MNHNS, CDR2 SASEGT. CDR3 nucleotides: TGTGCCAGCAGTGAACCAGGGGGCGTTGGAACTGAAGCTTTCTTT. Protein product: CASSEPGGVGTEAFF.

The chain has TRBV5-4 and TRBJ2-2; the D is unclear. Per the germline V gene, CDR1 is SGHNT and CDR2 is YYREEE (reference sequence). V lost 4 bases, J lost 0 bases, and 13 bases lay in between. This CDR3 comprises 16 residues. This CDR3 reads CASSPYIDSNTGELFF. Written as DNA, the CDR3 is TGTGCCAGCAGCCCCTACATTGACTCGAACACCGGGGAGCTGTTTTTT.

The V gene is TRBV27, the J gene TRBJ1-5; 11 positions match TRBD1. Germline values: CDR1 MNHEY, CDR2 SMNVEV (reference sequence). V dropped 2 bases and J dropped 5; count of bases not matched to a gene: 17. CDR3 length equals 20 residues. The CDR3 spells CASSLTGTGGMLGLDQPQHF. The CDR3 nucleotides are TGTGCCAGCAGTTTAACCGGGACAGGGGGGATGTTAGGTTTGGATCAGCCCCAGCATTTT.

The rearrangement links TRBV7-2 to TRBJ2-6, with 9 nucleotides matching TRBD1. J gave up 3 bases and V 4 bases, and 1 base lay outside the gene matches. Germline V CDR1 and CDR2: SGHTA, FQGNSA. CDR3 length: 15 amino acids. The CDR3 reads CASSWTGVGANVLTF. CDR3 in DNA: TGTGCCAGCAGCTGGACAGGGGTTGGGGCCAACGTCCTGACTTTC.

The chain uses TRBV5-1 and TRBJ2-1; TRBD2 matches at 10 bases. The ends lost 4 bases at V and 2 bases at J; junction bases unmatched: 6. CDR1 is SGHRS, CDR2 YFSETQ, per germline. This CDR3 comprises 16 residues. The CDR3 region is CASSPTLAGAYNEQFF. CDR3 DNA: TGCGCCAGCAGCCCGACGCTAGCGGGGGCCTACAATGAGCAGTTCTTC.

The chain has TRBV28 and TRBJ2-3; the D gene is possibly TRBD1 (6 bases). The CDR3 contains 15 residues. Trimming cost V 6 bases and J 4 bases, with 17 bases left between them. Germline lookup yields CDR1 MDHEN and CDR2 SYDVKM. The CDR3 loop reads CASSPAQGWADTQYF. The CDR3 DNA reads TGTGCCAGCAGCCCGGCGCAGGGGTGGGCAGATACGCAGTATTTT.

This clone was observed once. This chain uses TRBV28 with TRBJ2-7; TRBD2 might be the D (7 bases). Trimming left V 5 bases short and J 4 bases short, with 18 bases between. CDR3 length equals 15 residues. From germline, CDR1 is MDHEN and CDR2 SYDVKM. The CDR3 region is CASSTGGARRYEQYF. CDR3 bases: TGTGCCAGCAGTACTGGGGGGGCCAGGCGGTACGAGCAGTACTTC. The full variable domain, completed using reference TRBV28 and TRBJ2-7, is DVKVTQSSRYLVKRTGEKVFLECVQDMDHENMFWYRQDPGLGLRLIYFSYDVKMKEKGDIPEGYSVSREKKERFSLILESASTNQTSMYLCASSTGGARRYEQYFGPGTRLTVT.

V gene TRBV3-1 (or the pseudogene TRBV3-2) combines with J gene TRBJ1-5; D may be TRBD1 (6 bases). The CDR3 covers 14 residues. Germline loops: CDR1 LGHDT, CDR2 YNNKEL (reference sequence). V was pared by 2 bases and J by 1 base, with 6 bases between. This chain's CDR3 is CASSQQGSNQPQHF. In DNA, the CDR3 is TGTGCCAGCAGCCAACAGGGGAGCAATCAGCCCCAGCATTTT.

V usage is TRBV10-3 and J usage is TRBJ2-3; D may be TRBD2 (5 bases). The CDR3 has 15 amino acids. The germline V gene encodes CDR1 ENHRY and CDR2 SYGVKD. The V end was cut by 4 bases, the J end by 0 bases, with 11 bases between. CDR3 nucleotide sequence: TGTGCCATCAGTGGGGCGACTACTAGCACAGATACGCAGTATTTT. It translates to CAISGATTSTDTQYF.

The chain links TRBV18 to TRBJ2-5; 13 bases map to TRBD2. The CDR3 has 15 residues. V dropped 0 bases and J dropped 5; count of bases not matched to a gene: 0. Germline lookup yields CDR1 KGHSH and CDR2 LQKENI. Here the CDR3 DNA reads TGTGCCAGCTCACCACCGACTAGCGGGGGGGAGACCCAGTACTTC. This sequence encodes CASSPPTSGGETQYF.